The 27 T cell receptor beta chains below come from one sample, sequenced in a study of blood T cell repertoires in COVID-19. Produced via immunoSEQ multiplex PCR; TCRdb's table is partial and in-frame only. The table shows under 100,000 clones, with 87% occurring only once. Sequencing input: peripheral blood. The receptors were gathered from a man aged 25 to 40 with acute or convalescent COVID-19.

This clone was found a few times. The chain links TRBV19 to TRBJ2-3, with a possible D match to TRBD1 (6 bases). Per the germline V gene, CDR1 is LNHDA and CDR2 is SQIVND (reference sequence). Trimming removed 6 bases at V and 4 bases at J, with 11 bases between. The CDR3 has 13 amino acids. For the CDR3, the DNA is TGTGCCAGTAGCGTACAGGGTGCAGATACGCAGTATTTT. It specifies CASSVQGADTQYF.

In its sample, this clone was seen once. The chain links TRBV28 to TRBJ2-5; 14 nucleotides agree with TRBD2. The germline gives CDR1 MDHEN, CDR2 SYDVKM. Trimming at V came to 6 bases and at J to 5 bases, leaving 8 bases not matched to a gene. The CDR3 totals 16 residues. CDR3 loop: CASRQTSGRARETQYF. CDR3 sequence (DNA): TGTGCCAGCAGACAGACTAGCGGGAGGGCAAGGGAGACCCAGTACTTC. The full variable domain, its missing parts supplied by reference TRBV28 and TRBJ2-5, is DVKVTQSSRYLVKRTGEKVFLECVQDMDHENMFWYRQDPGLGLRLIYFSYDVKMKEKGDIPEGYSVSREKKERFSLILESASTNQTSMYLCASRQTSGRARETQYFGPGTRLLVL.

This chain links TRBV5-1 with TRBJ2-1, with TRBD1 matching 10 bases. Unmatched junction bases numbered 16, after V lost 3 bases and J lost 7 bases. The CDR3 has 18 residues. From germline, CDR1 is SGHRS and CDR2 YFSETQ. The CDR3 reads CASSSVPGQGTGVNEQFF. CDR3 coding DNA: TGCGCCAGCAGCTCTGTCCCGGGACAGGGGACCGGGGTGAATGAGCAGTTCTTC.

The V call is TRBV12-3 or TRBV12-4, the J call TRBJ2-1, with D possibly being TRBD2 (5 bases). V was cut by 6 bases and J by 8 bases, with 5 bases left in between. The CDR3 loop spans 10 amino acids. CDR3 region: CASRLDEQFF. In DNA, the CDR3 is TGTGCCAGCAGACTAGATGAGCAGTTCTTC.

This chain's CDR3 is CASSLASGRRDEQYF. The CDR3, as DNA: TGTGCCAGCAGCTTAGCGTCCGGCAGGCGGGACGAGCAGTACTTC. The V and J genes are TRBV7-8 and TRBJ2-7, with TRBD2 as a possible D gene (5 bases). V lost 0 bases, J lost 5 bases, and 14 bases lay in between. Germline CDR1 reads SGHVS; CDR2 reads FQNEAQ. CDR3 length: 15 residues.

The chain combines TRBV7-2 with TRBJ1-6, with no clear D. This CDR3 comprises 14 residues. V lost 1 base and J lost 16, with 17 bases in between. The V gene's germline CDR1 is SGHTA and CDR2 FQGNSA. The CDR3 protein is CASSLGPDPLALHF. The CDR3 nucleotides are TGTGCCAGCAGCTTAGGCCCCGATCCCTTGGCACTCCACTTT.

The chain carries TRBV30 and TRBJ2-2; tentative D call: TRBD2 (5 bases). The germline CDR1 and CDR2 sequences are GTSNPN and SVGIG (reference sequence). The CDR3 is 13 residues long. The V end lost 4 bases, the J end lost 4 bases, and 10 bases lay between the germline ends. This chain's CDR3 is CAWKARVTGELFF. The DNA of the CDR3 is TGTGCCTGGAAGGCGCGGGTCACCGGGGAGCTGTTTTTT.

The rearrangement joins TRBV28 to TRBJ1-1, with D maybe TRBD1 (6 bases). The CDR3 runs 13 residues. V was pared by 3 bases and J by 6 bases, with 11 bases between. Per the germline V gene, CDR1 is MDHEN and CDR2 is SYDVKM. This CDR3 reads CASSFGGPAEAFF. CDR3 DNA sequence: TGTGCCAGCAGTTTCGGGGGGCCTGCTGAAGCTTTCTTT.

The V gene is TRBV16, the J gene TRBJ2-7; 8 bases fit TRBD2. V lost 3 bases and J lost 5; bases outside the gene matches: 6. Per the germline V gene, CDR1 is KGHSY and CDR2 is FQNENV. The CDR3 spans 14 residues. DNA of the CDR3: TGTGCCAGCAGCCACAATGGGCGGGGGGACGAGCAGTACTTC. This translates into CASSHNGRGDEQYF.

This chain uses TRBV2 with TRBJ2-7; TRBD1 matches at 12 bases. Germline values: CDR1 SNHLY, CDR2 FYNNEI. The CDR3 consists of 16 residues. Losses at the gene ends were 8 bases for V and 5 bases for J; bases not matched to a gene: 13. CDR3 sequence (DNA): TGTGCCAGCGGGGGACAGGGGGCGCTGGGTTCCGACGAGCAGTACTTC. Its protein is CASGGQGALGSDEQYF.

This chain joins TRBV15 and TRBJ2-7; 7 nucleotides align to TRBD1. There are 15 residues in the CDR3. Trimming cost V 0 bases and J 3 bases; bases outside gene matches: 5. The germline V gene encodes CDR1 LNHNV and CDR2 YYDKDF (reference sequence). The DNA of the CDR3 is TGTGCCACCAGCAGAGAAGCGACAGGGAGCTACGAGCAGTACTTC. Its translation is CATSREATGSYEQYF.

This chain joins TRBV24-1 and TRBJ1-5; 10 bases are shared with TRBD1. Germline V gene lookup returns CDR1 KGHDR and CDR2 SFDVKD. The V gene end was trimmed by 3 bases and the J gene end by 2 bases; junction bases not matched to a gene: 3. This CDR3 has 16 amino acids. Written as DNA, the CDR3 is TGTGCCACCAGTGATGGTGGGACAGGGGGCAATCAGCCCCAGCATTTT. Translation: CATSDGGTGGNQPQHF.

J is TRBJ2-1 and V is TRBV28; the match to TRBD2 covers 10 bases. Germline values: CDR1 MDHEN, CDR2 SYDVKM. The V segment lost 5 bases and the J segment 7 bases; nucleotides outside the gene matches: 5. The CDR3 is 14 residues long. The CDR3 protein is CASSIGTSVNEQFF. CDR3 bases: TGTGCCAGCAGTATAGGGACTAGCGTAAATGAGCAGTTCTTC. The entire variable domain, with the rest obtained from reference TRBV28 and TRBJ2-1, is as follows: DVKVTQSSRYLVKRTGEKVFLECVQDMDHENMFWYRQDPGLGLRLIYFSYDVKMKEKGDIPEGYSVSREKKERFSLILESASTNQTSMYLCASSIGTSVNEQFFGPGTRLTVL.

The J gene is TRBJ2-2, the V gene TRBV6-2 or TRBV6-3; 11 bases agree with TRBD1. Germline-derived CDR1 and CDR2 are MNHEY and SVGEGT. CDR3 length: 15 residues. The ends lost 6 bases at V and 7 bases at J; junction bases unmatched: 7. CDR3 residues: CASSPGQGAVGELFF. The DNA of the CDR3 is TGTGCCAGCAGCCCCGGACAGGGGGCTGTCGGGGAGCTGTTTTTT.

About this clone: Its ends do not fully match the called genes, so a read error is possible. The sample contains more than one DNA sequence encoding this CDR3. V gene TRBV5-6 combines with J gene TRBJ1-4; D may be TRBD1 (6 bases). This CDR3 comprises 14 residues. Looked up from germline, CDR1 is SGHDT and CDR2 is YYEEEE. The DNA for the CDR3 is TGTGCCAGCAGCTTGGACAGGGATCGAGAAAAATTGTTTTTT. Protein sequence: CASSLDRDREKLFF.

The V gene is TRBV6-1, the J gene TRBJ2-3; TRBD1 might be the D (7 bases). Between the trimmed V and J ends, which lost 2 bases and 4 bases, there was a span of 10 bases. CDR1 and CDR2 from the germline V gene are MNHNS and SASEGT. The CDR3 is 14 amino acids. CDR3 in DNA: TGTGCCAGCAGTGAACAGGGGGGAGCAGATACGCAGTATTTT. Translated: CASSEQGGADTQYF.

V gene TRBV4-3 combines with J gene TRBJ2-7, with TRBD2 matching over 8 bases. The CDR3 spans 15 residues. The V gene end was trimmed by 4 bases and the J gene end by 2 bases; junction bases not matched to a gene: 7. Germline V lookup: CDR1 LGHNA, CDR2 YSLEER. The CDR3 here is CASSPQLAGTYEQYF. CDR3 nucleotide sequence: TGCGCCAGCAGCCCCCAATTAGCGGGGACCTACGAGCAGTACTTC.

In this sample, this clone turned up once. The chain uses TRBV5-1 and TRBJ1-1; D uncertain. Trimming removed 0 bases at V and 4 bases at J, with 13 bases between. Germline-derived CDR1 and CDR2 are SGHRS and YFSETQ. The CDR3 totals 15 residues. CDR3 sequence (DNA): TGCGCCAGCAGCTTGGGTGGCAACCAGATCACTGAAGCTTTCTTT. Protein product: CASSLGGNQITEAFF. Together with reference TRBV5-1 and TRBJ1-1, the CDR3 gives the full variable domain: KAGVTQTPRYLIKTRGQQVTLSCSPISGHRSVSWYQQTPGQGLQFLFEYFSETQRNKGNFPGRFSGRQFSNSRSEMNVSTLELGDSALYLCASSLGGNQITEAFFGQGTRLTVV.

The gene calls are TRBV30 and TRBJ1-4, with TRBD1 matching 10 bases. CDR3 length: 14 residues. The V and J ends lost 5 bases and 7 bases, in that order; junction bases with no gene match: 7. CDR1 GTSNPN and CDR2 SVGIG come from the germline V gene (reference sequence). CDR3 DNA: TGTGCCTGGGGAGGTAGGACAGGGGGTGAAAAACTGTTTTTT. This translates into CAWGGRTGGEKLFF.

This clone was detected once. V and J are TRBV3-1 (or the pseudogene TRBV3-2) and TRBJ2-7; possibly TRBD2 for D (6 bases). V dropped 3 bases and J dropped 0 bases, with 15 bases sitting between them. The CDR3 loop spans 16 amino acids. Germline V lookup: CDR1 LGHDT, CDR2 YNNKEL (reference sequence). The CDR3 region has the DNA TGTGCCAGCAGCCATATCGGGGGAGAGAGCTCCTACGAGCAGTACTTC. Translating gives CASSHIGGESSYEQYF.

This chain joins TRBV29-1 and TRBJ2-2, with 8 bases that match TRBD1. The CDR3 totals 13 residues. J lost 8 bases, V lost 5 bases, and 7 bases had no gene match. Germline CDR1 SQVTM, CDR2 ANQGSEA. The CDR3 region is CSVTPTGVGELFF. The CDR3 nucleotides are TGCAGCGTTACCCCGACAGGGGTGGGGGAGCTGTTTTTT.

The rearrangement uses TRBV19 and TRBJ1-5, with D possibly TRBD1 on 6 matching bases. Trimming took 6 bases from V and 5 from J, leaving 17 bases between them. The CDR3 is made up of 15 amino acids. Germline lookup yields CDR1 LNHDA and CDR2 SQIVND (reference sequence). CDR3 amino acids: CASRVTGFLDQPQHF. The CDR3 nucleotides read TGTGCCAGTAGGGTTACAGGGTTCTTAGATCAGCCCCAGCATTTT.

The chain is built from TRBV18 and TRBJ2-1, with 11 bases that match TRBD2. This CDR3 has 14 amino acids. The ends lost 4 bases at V and 10 bases at J; junction bases unmatched: 6. In germline, CDR1 is KGHSH, CDR2 LQKENI. The CDR3 protein is CASSRPGLAEEQFF. The DNA for the CDR3 is TGTGCCAGCTCACGTCCGGGACTAGCGGAAGAGCAGTTCTTC. Variable domain in full (rest from reference TRBV18 and TRBJ2-1): NAGVMQNPRHLVRRRGQEARLRCSPMKGHSHVYWYRQLPEEGLKFMVYLQKENIIDESGMPKERFSAEFPKEGPSILRIQQVVRGDSAAYFCASSRPGLAEEQFFGPGTRLTVL.

V and J are TRBV9 and TRBJ2-7; D call uncertain. The CDR3 totals 13 residues. Germline CDR1 reads SGDLS; CDR2 reads YYNGEE. Trimming removed 5 bases from V and 3 bases from J, with 12 bases in between. CDR3 region: CASSGGVNYEQYF. CDR3 in DNA: TGTGCCAGCAGTGGCGGAGTTAACTACGAGCAGTACTTC.

The V gene is TRBV5-1, the J gene TRBJ1-6; a possible D gene is TRBD1 (6 bases). Germline CDR1 reads SGHRS; CDR2 reads YFSETQ. CDR3 length: 15 residues. V was pared by 0 bases and J by 7 bases, with 11 bases between. The CDR3 loop is CASSLEGTPNSPLHF. In DNA form, the CDR3 reads TGCGCCAGCAGCTTGGAGGGGACACCGAATTCACCCCTCCACTTT.

The chain has TRBV28 and TRBJ2-1; 11 bases match TRBD2. Germline V gene lookup returns CDR1 MDHEN and CDR2 SYDVKM. V dropped 3 bases and J dropped 4; count of bases not matched to a gene: 5. The CDR3 extends over 16 amino acids. CDR3 coding DNA: TGTGCCAGCAGTTTGATTAGCGGGAGGGGTTACAATGAGCAGTTCTTC. This translates into CASSLISGRGYNEQFF.

A single count supports this clone. V is TRBV7-9 and J is TRBJ1-2; 7 bases fit TRBD1. The V gene's germline CDR1 is SEHNR and CDR2 FQNEAQ (reference sequence). With 4 bases clipped from V and 14 bases from J, the junction kept 25 bases outside the gene matches. The CDR3 totals 17 residues. As DNA, the CDR3 is TGTGCCAGCAGCTCAGCCCGGTTCGACCCGGTAAGACAGGGACGAACCTTC. Translation: CASSSARFDPVRQGRTF.